The 23 T cell receptor beta chains given below trace back to one sample, sequenced in a study of cytomegalovirus exposure and HLA in healthy donors. 60 Vbeta and 13 Jbeta primers were used in PCR. Clones were sequenced by immunoSEQ multiplex PCR, and TCRdb holds only the in-frame ones, with some missing. The sample has about 200,000 clones; 70% to 80% are singletons. Sequenced sample: PBMCs. The receptors here all came from a male donor in good health and CMV-seronegative.

The chain links TRBV19 to TRBJ2-3, with 7 bases matching TRBD1. Per the germline V gene, CDR1 is LNHDA and CDR2 is SQIVND (reference sequence). The CDR3 contains 14 residues. With V trimmed by 5 bases and J by 3 bases, 5 bases remained unmatched. CDR3 sequence: CASSFQGETDTQYF. CDR3 in DNA: TGTGCCAGTAGTTTTCAGGGGGAGACAGATACGCAGTATTTT.

The chain has TRBV28 and TRBJ2-7; 10 bases are a match to TRBD2. Germline values: CDR1 MDHEN, CDR2 SYDVKM. The CDR3 is 15 amino acids. J gave up 5 bases and V 4 bases, and 8 bases lay outside the gene matches. CDR3 region: CASSSPSGRIDEQYF. The DNA for the CDR3 is TGTGCCAGCAGTTCACCTAGCGGGAGAATCGACGAGCAGTACTTC.

Only a few counts were recorded for this clone. The chain recombines TRBV28 with TRBJ1-3; D possibly corresponds to TRBD1 (5 bases). The V and J ends lost 2 bases and 4 bases respectively, with 18 bases between them. CDR1 and CDR2 (germline): MDHEN, SYDVKM. The CDR3 totals 17 residues. CDR3 region: CASSLAGLGGLGNTIYF. The CDR3, as DNA: TGTGCCAGCAGTTTAGCCGGTTTGGGGGGACTAGGAAACACCATATATTTT.

The gene calls are TRBV5-1 and TRBJ2-5; 13 bases line up with TRBD2. The J call may be faulty, since TRBJ2-7 better matches the DNA end. This CDR3 region has 16 residues. CDR1 is SGHRS and CDR2 is YFSETQ in the germline V gene. For the CDR3, the DNA is TGCGCCAGCAGCCGGACTAGCGGGAGCTTGGGAGACGAGCAGTACTTC. Translation gives CASSRTSGSLGDEQYF.

V is TRBV15 and J is TRBJ1-1; weak D call: TRBD1 (5 bases). The CDR3 extends over 14 amino acids. With 5 bases removed from V and 4 bases from J, the gap between germline ends came to 14 bases. CDR1 and CDR2 from the germline V gene are LNHNV and YYDKDF (reference sequence). This CDR3 is CATSGRGEATEAFF. In DNA form, the CDR3 reads TGTGCCACCAGCGGAAGAGGGGAGGCCACTGAAGCTTTCTTT. Supplemented by reference TRBV15 and TRBJ1-1, the full variable domain reads DAMVIQNPRYQVTQFGKPVTLSCSQTLNHNVMYWYQQKSSQAPKLLFHYYDKDFNNEADTPDNFQSRRPNTSFCFLDIRSPGLGDTAMYLCATSGRGEATEAFFGQGTRLTVV.

The V gene is TRBV5-1, the J gene TRBJ2-1, with TRBD2 matching over 10 bases. Germline CDR1 and CDR2: SGHRS and YFSETQ. The CDR3 spans 15 residues. V trimming: 4 bases; J trimming: 7 bases; junction bases outside the gene matches: 8. The CDR3 DNA reads TGCGCCAGCAGCGCCGGGACTAGCGTAAAAAATGAGCAGTTCTTC. This gives the protein CASSAGTSVKNEQFF.

The chain recombines TRBV2 with TRBJ2-1; D unresolved. This CDR3 is built from 14 residues. V was clipped by 2 bases and J by 3 bases, with 8 bases between them. Looked up from germline, CDR1 is SNHLY and CDR2 is FYNNEI. CDR3: CASSEITGYNEQFF. The CDR3 DNA sequence: TGTGCCAGCAGTGAAATCACGGGCTACAATGAGCAGTTCTTC. The complete variable domain, with remaining parts taken from reference TRBV2 and TRBJ2-1, reads EPEVTQTPSHQVTQMGQEVILRCVPISNHLYFYWYRQILGQKVEFLVSFYNNEISEKSEIFDDQFSVERPDGSNFTLKIRSTKLEDSAMYFCASSEITGYNEQFFGPGTRLTVL.

V usage is TRBV9 and J usage is TRBJ2-7; 11 bases are a match to TRBD2. This CDR3 has 15 amino acids. After removal of 0 bases from V and 6 bases from J, the junction contained 5 bases not matched to a gene. Germline CDR1 SGDLS, CDR2 YYNGEE. Here the CDR3 reads CASSVGLAGGGEQYF. The CDR3 DNA sequence: TGTGCCAGCAGCGTAGGTCTAGCGGGAGGAGGCGAGCAGTACTTC.

The chain is built from TRBV5-1 and TRBJ2-1; 7 bases line up with TRBD1. Germline V lookup: CDR1 SGHRS, CDR2 YFSETQ. After removal of 5 bases from V and 5 bases from J, the junction contained 10 bases not matched to a gene. The CDR3 is 15 residues long. CDR3 nucleotide sequence: TGCGCCAGCAGTTTTAGACAGGGCCAGCACAATGAGCAGTTCTTC. It codes for CASSFRQGQHNEQFF.

The CDR3 DNA sequence: TGTGCCAGCAGCCGAAACGTGCGGGGCTACACCTTC. Amino acids: CASSRNVRGYTF. This chain connects TRBV14 to TRBJ1-2; D gene uncertain. CDR1 is SGHDN and CDR2 is FVKESK in the germline V gene. V was cut by 4 bases and J by 8 bases, with 11 bases left in between. The length of the CDR3 is 12 residues.

Note on this clone: Other DNA sequences from this sample encode an identical CDR3 as well. The chain is built from TRBV7-3 and TRBJ2-5; D possibly corresponds to TRBD2 (7 bases). The V and J ends lost 4 bases and 5 bases respectively, with 14 bases between them. The V gene's germline CDR1 is SGHTA and CDR2 FQGTGA. The CDR3 consists of 14 residues. The CDR3 DNA reads TGTGCCAGCAGCTCTACGGGGGGCGGGGAGACCCAGTACTTC. It codes for CASSSTGGGETQYF.

The chain combines TRBV19 with TRBJ2-5; D is undetermined. Germline V gene lookup returns CDR1 LNHDA and CDR2 SQIVND (reference sequence). V lost 6 bases to trimming and J lost 5 bases, with 13 bases between them. The CDR3 has 13 residues. The CDR3 region is CASRPSLWETQYF. CDR3 DNA sequence: TGTGCCAGTAGGCCCTCACTTTGGGAGACCCAGTACTTC. The variable domain in full, completed from reference TRBV19 and TRBJ2-5, reads DGGITQSPKYLFRKEGQNVTLSCEQNLNHDAMYWYRQDPGQGLRLIYYSQIVNDFQKGDIAEGYSVSREKKESFPLTVTSAQKNPTAFYLCASRPSLWETQYFGPGTRLLVL.

CDR3 nucleotide sequence: TGTGCCAGCAGCTTATACCCCGCGGCCAGCTCCTACGAGCAGTACTTC. Translating gives CASSLYPAASSYEQYF. The chain recombines TRBV7-3 with TRBJ2-7; D not certain. The CDR3 consists of 16 residues. Trimming shortened V by 2 bases and J by 0 bases, and 14 bases separated the two germline ends. Germline V lookup: CDR1 SGHTA, CDR2 FQGTGA.

This sequence joins TRBV19 and TRBJ2-1, with TRBD2 as a possible D gene (5 bases). This CDR3 is built from 14 residues. Germline loops: CDR1 LNHDA, CDR2 SQIVND (reference sequence). Trimming took off 6 bases at V and 4 bases at J, with 13 bases between the two ends. CDR3 coding DNA: TGTGCCAGTAGGGACGGACTTATTTACAATGAGCAGTTCTTC. This sequence encodes CASRDGLIYNEQFF.

The rearrangement links TRBV7-3 to TRBJ2-1, with a weak D call TRBD2 (5 bases). Germline CDR1 and CDR2: SGHTA and FQGTGA. The CDR3 is made up of 15 amino acids. V lost 5 bases to trimming and J lost 7 bases, with 18 bases between them. As DNA, the CDR3 is TGTGCCAGCAGCCCGGACCCGGGGTTAATTAATGAGCAGTTCTTC. The encoded protein is CASSPDPGLINEQFF.

The chain uses TRBV28 and TRBJ2-7; 15 bases agree with TRBD2. CDR3 length: 18 amino acids. Per germline, CDR1 MDHEN and CDR2 SYDVKM. Germline trimming cut 8 bases from V and 4 bases from J; bases unmatched to any gene: 15. The CDR3 region has the DNA TGTGCCAGCCTGGGGACTAGCGGGAGGTTGAATCCTCAGTACGAGCAGTACTTC. Translation gives CASLGTSGRLNPQYEQYF.

The rearrangement joins TRBV9 to TRBJ1-2; D is ambiguous. Germline V lookup: CDR1 SGDLS, CDR2 YYNGEE. The CDR3 covers 14 residues. Trimming took off 0 bases at V and 7 bases at J, with 13 bases between the two ends. CDR3 nucleotides: TGTGCCAGCAGCGTAGGATCTAGCGGGGTTGGCTACACCTTC. It specifies CASSVGSSGVGYTF.

This chain uses TRBV19 with TRBJ2-4; no firm D call. The CDR3 runs to 12 residues. V shed 5 bases and J shed 10 bases, with 12 bases lying between them. Germline V gene data show CDR1 as LNHDA and CDR2 as SQIVND (reference sequence). Here the CDR3 DNA reads TGTGCCAGTAGTGGGTCTCTACAGATTCAGTACTTC. The encoded protein is CASSGSLQIQYF.

The chain links TRBV5-1 to TRBJ2-7; 10 bases match TRBD2. The CDR3 is 16 residues long. V was clipped by 1 base and J by 2 bases; unmatched bases: 6. Germline V gives CDR1 SGHRS, CDR2 YFSETQ. CDR3 DNA sequence: TGCGCCAGCAGCTTGACCGGGACTAGCGCCGCCTACGAGCAGTACTTC. Translated: CASSLTGTSAAYEQYF.

J is TRBJ1-2 and V is TRBV15, with D possibly being TRBD1 (6 bases). Germline V lookup: CDR1 LNHNV, CDR2 YYDKDF (reference sequence). The V end was cut by 0 bases, the J end by 2 bases, with 16 bases between. The CDR3 has 17 amino acids. CDR3 amino acids: CATSRDRNAGANYGYTF. As DNA, the CDR3 is TGTGCCACCAGCAGAGATAGGAACGCAGGGGCGAACTATGGCTACACCTTC. The complete variable domain, with remaining parts taken from reference TRBV15 and TRBJ1-2, reads DAMVIQNPRYQVTQFGKPVTLSCSQTLNHNVMYWYQQKSSQAPKLLFHYYDKDFNNEADTPDNFQSRRPNTSFCFLDIRSPGLGDTAMYLCATSRDRNAGANYGYTFGSGTRLTVV.

This chain connects TRBV5-8 to TRBJ2-7; weak D call: TRBD2 (5 bases). Trimming took off 1 base at V and 7 bases at J, with 12 bases between the two ends. Germline V gene sequence: CDR1 SGHTS, CDR2 YDEGEE. CDR3 length: 13 amino acids. The CDR3 DNA reads as TGTGCCAGCAGCTTGCGTCGGGGTTGGGAGCAGTACTTC. This translates into CASSLRRGWEQYF. The full variable domain, in which reference TRBV5-8 and TRBJ2-7 provide the parts outside the CDR3, is EAGVTQSPTHLIKTRGQQATLRCSPISGHTSVYWYQQALGLGLQFLLWYDEGEERNRGNFPPRFSGRQFPNYSSELNVNALELEDSALYLCASSLRRGWEQYFGPGTRLTVT.

The chain uses TRBV18 and TRBJ2-1, with D perhaps matching TRBD1 (6 bases). V dropped 2 bases and J dropped 0 bases, with 11 bases sitting between them. CDR1 and CDR2 (germline): KGHSH, LQKENI. The CDR3 consists of 16 residues. The CDR3 DNA sequence: TGTGCCAGCTCACCATCGTTACAGGGCTCCTACAATGAGCAGTTCTTC. Amino acids: CASSPSLQGSYNEQFF.

This rearrangement joins TRBV6-1 to TRBJ1-3; D is uncertain. The ends were cut back, 4 bases at V and 6 bases at J, with 10 bases in the middle. This CDR3 has 13 amino acids. Germline V gene sequence: CDR1 MNHNS, CDR2 SASEGT. The CDR3 DNA reads as TGTGCCAGCAGTGCGTCCGGGGAAAACACCATATATTTT. As protein: CASSASGENTIYF.